The source of this TCR beta chain is a study of cytomegalovirus exposure and HLA in healthy donors. The CDR3 contains 16 residues. Germline-derived CDR1 and CDR2 are MNHNS and SASEGT. J was trimmed by 1 base and V by 4 bases; bases with no gene match: 6. Data came from immunoSEQ multiplex PCR; TCRdb stores just in-frame clones and leaves some out. The table includes about 98,000 clones, approximately 90% detected once. This receptor was obtained from a woman in her twenties or thirties in good health and CMV-seronegative. The sequenced sample was PBMCs. V usage is TRBV6-1 and J usage is TRBJ2-2, with 7 bases aligning to TRBD1. The CDR3 here is CASSAQTGKNTGELFF. The CDR3 DNA sequence: TGTGCCAGCAGTGCGCAGACAGGGAAGAACACCGGGGAGCTGTTTTTT.